This record looks at one T cell receptor beta chain sequence and its context. The antigen is undetermined. The TCR beta CDR3 regions underwent amplification using RNA transcripts as the source. The HTBI primer set was used in a first-round RT-PCR of the TCR CDR3. TCRdb recomputed calls from the multiplex PCR reads with MiXCR, one row per CDR3 protein. The data contain some 180,000 distinct CDR3 sequences, roughly 17% of them singletons. Germline-derived CDR1 and CDR2 are SGHTA and FQGNSA. The CDR3 runs to 17 residues. Trimming at V came to 5 bases and at J to 3 bases, leaving 14 bases not matched to a gene. The sample originates from a study of T cells in Graves' hyperthyroidism and ophthalmopathy. Whole-study findings and limits: In validation, the model predicted ophthalmopathy. These predictions came a median about 6.8 months before onset.

An approximately 10 ml volume of fresh peripheral blood provided the PBMCs. The sample taken for sequencing was blood. V is TRBV7-2 and J is TRBJ1-2; TRBD1 agrees at 8 bases. The source of this sequence is a woman between 45 and 60 years old with Graves' hyperthyroidism. CDR3 residues: CASSVTVQGALDYGYTF. CDR3 in DNA: TGTGCCAGCAGCGTCACGGTCCAGGGGGCCCTCGACTATGGCTACACCTTC. The full variable domain, rest sourced from reference TRBV7-2 and TRBJ1-2, is GAGVSQSPSNKVTEKGKDVELRCDPISGHTALYWYRQSLGQGLEFLIYFQGNSAPDKSGLPSDRFSAERTGGSVSTLTIQRTQQEDSAVYLCASSVTVQGALDYGYTFGSGTRLTVV.